The 13 T cell receptor beta chains below were found in one sample sequenced in a study of vaccination effects on CD4 cells after COVID-19. With approximately 9 days of culture completed, CD4+ T cells were isolated. BNT162b2 vaccine or mRNA-1273 vaccine was given to participants in two doses. The protocol was immunoSEQ multiplex PCR, while the TCRdb copy is restricted to in-frame clones and leaves out a portion. The sample lists approximately 66,000 clones, around 80% occurring once. These receptors lack a known antigen. Material: CD4+ T cells from PBMCs cultured without peptide, obtained after COVID-19 vaccination. All receptors come from a human donor who received a COVID-19 vaccine.

This chain connects TRBV4-1 to TRBJ1-6, with 8 bases fitting TRBD1. The CDR3 length is 16 residues. The trim removed 2 bases at V and 8 bases at J, leaving 8 bases unmatched. The germline gives CDR1 MGHRA, CDR2 YSYEKL. The CDR3 sequence: CASSQPGGFSDSPLHF. Written as DNA, the CDR3 is TGCGCCAGCAGCCAACCAGGGGGCTTTAGTGATTCACCCCTCCACTTT.

The J gene is TRBJ2-3, the V gene TRBV3-1 (or the pseudogene TRBV3-2); 11 bases fit TRBD2. The CDR3 is made up of 15 amino acids. Trimming at V came to 6 bases and at J to 3 bases, leaving 5 bases not matched to a gene. The germline V gene has CDR1 LGHDT and CDR2 YNNKEL (reference sequence). As DNA, the CDR3 is TGTGCCAGCAGTCCGCTAGCGGGGGGTACAGATACGCAGTATTTT. It specifies CASSPLAGGTDTQYF.

This clone was observed a few times. The chain employs TRBV6-2 or TRBV6-3 and TRBJ2-1; D possibly corresponds to TRBD2 (5 bases). Trimming stripped 2 bases from V and 9 bases from J, with 17 bases between. Germline CDR1 is MNHEY and CDR2 is SVGEGT. This CDR3 has 15 amino acids. This CDR3 is CASSYGRGPRSEQFF. The CDR3 region has the DNA TGTGCCAGCAGTTACGGTCGGGGTCCGAGGAGTGAGCAGTTCTTC.

The chain is built from TRBV28 and TRBJ2-1; D ambiguous. CDR1 and CDR2 from the germline V gene are MDHEN and SYDVKM. Trimming shortened V by 5 bases and J by 12 bases, and 20 bases separated the two germline ends. This CDR3 contains 14 residues. The CDR3 nucleotides are TGTGCCAGCAGTCGGAAATATTGGCTATTTTGGCAGTTCTTC. This encodes CASSRKYWLFWQFF.

V and J are TRBV11-2 and TRBJ2-6, with TRBD1 matching 9 bases. The ends lost 5 bases at V and 2 bases at J; junction bases unmatched: 1. Germline V gene data show CDR1 as SGHAT and CDR2 as FQNNGV. The length of the CDR3 is 15 residues. CDR3 bases: TGTGCCAGCAGCCGGGACAGGGCTGGGGCCAACGTCCTGACTTTC. This gives the protein CASSRDRAGANVLTF.

V and J are TRBV29-1 and TRBJ1-3; possible D gene TRBD1, 5 bases. Germline-derived CDR1 and CDR2 are SQVTM and ANQGSEA. The CDR3 loop spans 13 amino acids. V gave up 3 bases and J gave up 4 bases, with 10 bases separating them. The CDR3: CSVDGGGGNTIYF. In DNA form, the CDR3 reads TGCAGCGTTGATGGGGGGGGAGGAAACACCATATATTTT. The entire variable domain, with the rest obtained from reference TRBV29-1 and TRBJ1-3, is as follows: SAVISQKPSRDICQRGTSLTIQCQVDSQVTMMFWYRQQPGQSLTLIATANQGSEATYESGFVIDKFPISRPNLTFSTLTVSNMSPEDSSIYLCSVDGGGGNTIYFGEGSWLTVV.

V gene TRBV4-3 combines with J gene TRBJ1-5; 10 bases are shared with TRBD1. Trimming cost V 4 bases and J 4 bases; bases outside gene matches: 1. Per the germline V gene, CDR1 is LGHNA and CDR2 is YSLEER. The CDR3 loop spans 14 amino acids. CDR3 loop: CASSLDRGNQPQHF. DNA of the CDR3: TGCGCCAGCAGCCTGGACAGGGGGAATCAGCCCCAGCATTTT.

The chain employs TRBV6-5 and TRBJ1-2, with 7 bases identical to TRBD1. Looked up from germline, CDR1 is MNHEY and CDR2 is SVGAGI. Germline trimming cut 6 bases from V and 4 bases from J; bases unmatched to any gene: 5. The CDR3 runs 13 residues. In DNA form, the CDR3 reads TGTGCCAGCAGGAGTGACAGGGCCTATGGCTACACCTTC. Protein sequence: CASRSDRAYGYTF.

The rearrangement uses TRBV6-5 and TRBJ2-7; D is possibly TRBD1 (5 bases). CDR3 length equals 13 residues. Germline-derived CDR1 and CDR2 are MNHEY and SVGAGI. Trimming left V 6 bases short and J 5 bases short, with 14 bases between. CDR3 DNA sequence: TGTGCCAGCAGAGATGGACCCAGGGACGAGCAGTACGTC. Its protein is CASRDGPRDEQYV.

This clone was detected only once. The genes are TRBV9 and TRBJ1-4; 7 nucleotides line up with TRBD1. The germline V gene has CDR1 SGDLS and CDR2 YYNGEE. CDR3 length: 14 residues. The V segment lost 4 bases and the J segment 4 bases; nucleotides outside the gene matches: 4. The CDR3: CASSLGDSNEKLFF. The CDR3 coding sequence is TGTGCCAGCAGCCTCGGGGACAGTAATGAAAAACTGTTTTTT. Using reference TRBV9 and TRBJ1-4 for the parts outside the CDR3, the full variable domain is DSGVTQTPKHLITATGQRVTLRCSPRSGDLSVYWYQQSLDQGLQFLIQYYNGEERAKGNILERFSAQQFPDLHSELNLSSLELGDSALYFCASSLGDSNEKLFFGSGTQLSVL.

This chain links TRBV2 with TRBJ1-5; 11 bases fit TRBD1. CDR1 and CDR2 (germline): SNHLY, FYNNEI. Trimming at V came to 2 bases and at J to 7 bases, leaving 10 bases not matched to a gene. The CDR3 length is 17 residues. The CDR3 region is CASSETRGTGGRQPQHF. The DNA of the CDR3 is TGTGCCAGCAGTGAAACTCGTGGGACAGGGGGAAGGCAGCCCCAGCATTTT.

The chain has TRBV5-8 and TRBJ1-1; D gene unclear. Deletions cut 0 bases from V and 6 bases from J, with 9 bases between. The germline CDR1 and CDR2 sequences are SGHTS and YDEGEE. The CDR3 length is 13 residues. The CDR3 coding sequence is TGTGCCAGCAGCTTGGGTAGGCTTTCTGAAGCTTTCTTT. It translates to CASSLGRLSEAFF.

The chain employs TRBV19 and TRBJ1-4; D is uncertain. In germline, CDR1 is LNHDA, CDR2 SQIVND (reference sequence). The CDR3 length is 11 residues. V lost 3 bases, J lost 5 bases, and 1 base lay in between. The DNA of the CDR3 is TGTGCCAGTAGTATGAATGAAAAACTGTTTTTT. Translated: CASSMNEKLFF. The full variable domain, its missing parts supplied by reference TRBV19 and TRBJ1-4, is DGGITQSPKYLFRKEGQNVTLSCEQNLNHDAMYWYRQDPGQGLRLIYYSQIVNDFQKGDIAEGYSVSREKKESFPLTVTSAQKNPTAFYLCASSMNEKLFFGSGTQLSVL.